The clone carrying this T cell receptor beta chain was seen a few times. This record belongs to a study of Ad26.COV2.S vaccination and SARS-CoV-2 variants. Treatment reported: around 19 received Ad26.COV2.S at low or high dose, single or two shots; roughly five received placebo; per-sample allocation not given. On day 63 after the first injection, vaccine and placebo recipients gave samples. CDR1 is SGHNT, CDR2 YYREEE, per germline (reference sequence). This CDR3 comprises 14 residues. V was cut by 6 bases and J by 7 bases, with 19 bases left in between. Only in-frame clones appear in the TCRdb table, and some are missing; sequencing was by immunoSEQ multiplex PCR. The sample has about 420,000 clones, roughly 88% seen once; the top ten hold approximately 4%.

This clonotype originated in a person between 18 and 59 years old who received the Ad26.COV2.S COVID-19 vaccine or a placebo. The sample consisted of peripheral blood, taken in a trial of Ad26.COV2.S vaccine versus placebo. This chain links TRBV5-4 with TRBJ1-2; possibly TRBD1 for D (5 bases). The DNA of the CDR3 is TGTGCCAGCACCCTGGGGGGTGGGGCGCTTGGCTACACCTTC. Translated, it gives CASTLGGGALGYTF.